These 24 T cell receptor beta chains share one sample of origin, sequenced in a study of T cell repertoires in cytomegalovirus infection (dated by TCRdb to between 2018 and 2021). The run used an Illumina HiSeq 1500. The public sequencing data were trimmed at Q25 with fastp and processed into clonotypes with MiXCR by TCRdb, which kept only in-frame beta chains. Rows with a matching CDR3 protein are joined into one entry that keeps the most common DNA and genes. The sample table shows about 530,000 distinct CDR3 sequences, and about 30% are seen once. The top ten constitute about 13% of the sample. The material sequenced was PBMCs. These receptors were taken from a human donor in good health (CMV status not recorded). Some clones in this sample may be carry-over from other donors' samples.

This clonotype was observed at least ten times. The chain's CDR3 is CASSKREGTDTQYF. The DNA for the CDR3 is TGTGCCAGCAGCAAACGGGAGGGCACAGATACGCAGTATTTT. V and J are TRBV7-8 and TRBJ2-3, with TRBD2 matching over 7 bases. Losses at the gene ends were 5 bases for V and 1 base for J; bases not matched to a gene: 3. The V gene's germline CDR1 is SGHVS and CDR2 FQNEAQ. The length of the CDR3 is 14 residues.

This sequence joins TRBV7-4 and TRBJ2-7; D is undetermined. Trimming cost V 7 bases and J 2 bases, with 18 bases left between them. The length of the CDR3 is 15 residues. The germline V gene encodes CDR1 SGHVT and CDR2 SQSDAQ. The CDR3 bases are TGTGCCAGCACCTCGATGGCGGAGAGCACCTACGAGCAGTACTTC. Encoded protein: CASTSMAESTYEQYF. Combining the CDR3 with reference TRBV7-4 and TRBJ2-7 gives the whole variable domain GAGVSQSPRYKVAKRGRDVALRCDSISGHVTLYWYRQTLGQGSEVLTYSQSDAQRDKSGRPSGRFSAERPERSVSTLKIQRTEQGDSAVYLCASTSMAESTYEQYFGPGTRLTVT.

The chain employs TRBV29-1 and TRBJ2-3; 12 bases are shared with TRBD2. Germline-derived CDR1 and CDR2 are SQVTM and ANQGSEA. CDR3 size: 14 residues. Germline trimming cut 6 bases from V and 3 bases from J; bases unmatched to any gene: 4. The CDR3, as DNA: TGCAGCGTCAGGGGACTAGCGGGTACAGATACGCAGTATTTT. Encoded protein: CSVRGLAGTDTQYF.

The chain is built from TRBV10-3 and TRBJ1-2, with no clear D. Germline loops: CDR1 ENHRY, CDR2 SYGVKD. The CDR3 is 13 amino acids. Trimming cost V 7 bases and J 4 bases, with 13 bases left between them. CDR3 in DNA: TGTGCCATCACGGGGATGCTTTTCTATGGCTACACCTTC. Translated: CAITGMLFYGYTF.

V and J are TRBV12-3 or TRBV12-4 and TRBJ2-3; 13 bases map to TRBD2. Trimming removed 6 bases from V and 7 bases from J; junction bases left unmatched: 4. This CDR3 contains 14 residues. CDR3 coding DNA: TGTGCCAGCAGCCGGACTAGCGGGAGCTATACGCAGTATTTT. It specifies CASSRTSGSYTQYF.

Only one count was recorded for this clonotype. This sequence joins TRBV11-2 and TRBJ2-7, with 11 bases that match TRBD2. J gave up 2 bases and V 4 bases, and 7 bases lay outside the gene matches. Germline V gives CDR1 SGHAT, CDR2 FQNNGV. This CDR3 contains 16 residues. DNA for the CDR3: TGTGCCAGCAGCTCGGGACTAGCGGCTTCCCCCTACGAGCAGTACTTC. The encoded protein is CASSSGLAASPYEQYF.

The chain recombines TRBV7-3 with TRBJ2-7, with D unresolved. Germline V CDR1 and CDR2: SGHTA, FQGTGA. Trimming cost V 1 base and J 3 bases, with 13 bases left between them. This CDR3 spans 15 amino acids. The CDR3 sequence: CASSLIPGGIYEQYF. CDR3 in DNA: TGTGCCAGCAGCTTAATCCCCGGCGGCATCTACGAGCAGTACTTC.

This clonotype appeared a few times. The V and J genes are TRBV7-2 and TRBJ2-1, with 10 bases that match TRBD2. CDR3 length: 19 amino acids. Trimming removed 1 base from V and 5 bases from J; junction bases left unmatched: 14. Per germline, CDR1 SGHTA and CDR2 FQGNSA. CDR3 nucleotides: TGTGCCAGCAGCTTAGGGCATGCTAGCGGGAGAAGGTGGGACAATGAGCAGTTCTTC. Its protein product is CASSLGHASGRRWDNEQFF.

This chain connects TRBV19 to TRBJ1-5, with 7 bases fitting TRBD1. Germline values: CDR1 LNHDA, CDR2 SQIVND (reference sequence). The CDR3 spans 17 residues. V lost 5 bases, J lost 6 bases, and 16 bases stayed unmatched. CDR3 DNA: TGTGCCAGTAGTCTCCAGGACAGGAGATCCCCCACTCAGCCCCAGCATTTT. It translates to CASSLQDRRSPTQPQHF.

The chain recombines TRBV28 with TRBJ1-1; no definite D call. The V end lost 6 bases, the J end lost 5 bases, and 16 bases lay between the germline ends. The CDR3 is 14 amino acids. CDR1 is MDHEN and CDR2 is SYDVKM in the germline V gene. CDR3 amino acids: CASSRPSGRTEAFF. DNA for the CDR3: TGTGCCAGCAGCCGGCCCTCGGGCCGGACTGAAGCTTTCTTT.

The chain joins TRBV18 to TRBJ2-3, with D perhaps TRBD2 (6 bases). The V gene lost 5 bases and the J gene lost 2 bases, with 11 bases spanning the gap. Germline loops: CDR1 KGHSH, CDR2 LQKENI. The CDR3 runs to 14 residues. This CDR3 is CASSDGRATDTQYF. The CDR3 DNA reads as TGTGCCAGCTCAGACGGGAGAGCCACAGATACGCAGTATTTT.

The chain links TRBV28 to TRBJ1-2, with a weak D call TRBD1 (6 bases). Trimming cost V 4 bases and J 4 bases, with 16 bases left between them. From germline, CDR1 is MDHEN and CDR2 SYDVKM. This CDR3 has 15 amino acids. CDR3 loop: CASSSWGGAGYGYTF. Written as DNA, the CDR3 is TGTGCCAGCAGTTCTTGGGGGGGCGCCGGCTATGGCTACACCTTC.

V gene TRBV14 combines with J gene TRBJ2-3; the D gene is possibly TRBD2 (6 bases). The V gene's germline CDR1 is SGHDN and CDR2 FVKESK. CDR3 size: 18 residues. The V end was cut by 1 base, the J end by 0 bases, with 17 bases between. The DNA for the CDR3 is TGTGCCAGCAGCCAAGGTTGGGGGACTGTACCTAGCACAGATACGCAGTATTTT. It translates to CASSQGWGTVPSTDTQYF.

The gene calls are TRBV19 and TRBJ2-7; D not certain. CDR3 size: 13 residues. Germline CDR1 and CDR2: LNHDA and SQIVND (reference sequence). V gave up 3 bases and J gave up 1 base, with 7 bases separating them. In nucleotides, the CDR3 is TGTGCCAGTAGTATCCCACCGTCCTACGAGCAGTACTTC. Translation: CASSIPPSYEQYF.

The chain carries TRBV18 and TRBJ1-3; D unclear. The CDR3 is 15 amino acids. V was trimmed by 3 bases and J by 4 bases, leaving 13 bases between them. The germline gives CDR1 KGHSH, CDR2 LQKENI. Here the CDR3 reads CASSPDTTGGNTIYF. The CDR3 DNA sequence: TGTGCCAGCTCACCCGACACCACGGGGGGAAACACCATATATTTT.

The table lists this clonotype with many counts. J is TRBJ2-3 and V is TRBV4-1; 9 nucleotides line up with TRBD2. The CDR3 has 18 amino acids. The trim removed 1 base at V and 4 bases at J, leaving 12 bases unmatched. CDR1 and CDR2 (germline): MGHRA, YSYEKL. Here the CDR3 reads CASSQAGLVSGSADTQYF. The CDR3 coding sequence is TGCGCCAGCAGCCAAGCGGGGTTAGTTAGCGGGAGTGCAGATACGCAGTATTTT.

J is TRBJ2-5 and V is TRBV6-2 or TRBV6-3; tentative D call: TRBD1 (6 bases). The V gene's germline CDR1 is MNHEY and CDR2 SVGEGT. CDR3 length: 11 residues. Deletions cut 7 bases from V and 3 bases from J, with 6 bases between. The CDR3 spells CASKGEETQYF. The CDR3 DNA reads as TGTGCCAGCAAGGGGGAAGAGACCCAGTACTTC.

The gene calls are TRBV14 and TRBJ2-3; 7 bases align to TRBD1. The germline V gene has CDR1 SGHDN and CDR2 FVKESK. The V segment lost 2 bases and the J segment 0 bases; nucleotides outside the gene matches: 8. This CDR3 spans 17 amino acids. The DNA of the CDR3 is TGTGCCAGCAGCCAATCCCAGACAGGGCCTAGCACAGATACGCAGTATTTT. This translates into CASSQSQTGPSTDTQYF.

Worth noting for this clonotype: This may stem from a read error, because a much larger clone lies one nucleotide away. V usage is TRBV7-2 and J usage is TRBJ2-1; 7 bases agree with TRBD2. Germline V gives CDR1 SGHTA, CDR2 FQGNSA. The CDR3 spans 14 residues. For the CDR3, the DNA is TGTGCCAGCAGTGGGAGCGGGATCAACAATGGGCAGTTCTTC. As protein: CASSGSGINNGQFF.

The genes are TRBV20-1 and TRBJ2-1; D gene unclear. The CDR3 contains 13 residues. Between the trimmed V and J ends, which lost 7 bases and 2 bases, there was a span of 12 bases. Germline values: CDR1 DFQATT, CDR2 SNEGSKA (reference sequence). Here the CDR3 DNA reads TGCAGTGTCCCTGCGGACCCCTACAATGAGCAGTTCTTC. Translation gives CSVPADPYNEQFF.

The chain combines TRBV6-2 or TRBV6-3 with TRBJ2-1; the D call may be TRBD1 or TRBD2 (5 bases each). V was clipped by 8 bases and J by 7 bases, with 12 bases between them. Germline assignment: CDR1 MNHEY and CDR2 SVGEGT. The CDR3 spans 12 residues. The CDR3 DNA follows: TGTGCCAGCGGGGGAGAGGATAATGAGCAGTTCTTC. Its translation: CASGGEDNEQFF.

The chain joins TRBV4-1 to TRBJ1-4; D gene uncertain. The CDR3 extends over 16 amino acids. V was trimmed by 2 bases and J by 0 bases, leaving 10 bases between them. CDR1 is MGHRA and CDR2 is YSYEKL in the germline V gene. CDR3 residues: CASSQRPDPTNEKLFF. In DNA, the CDR3 is TGCGCCAGCAGCCAAAGGCCAGACCCAACTAATGAAAAACTGTTTTTT.

The rearrangement joins TRBV6-8 to TRBJ2-7; the match to TRBD2 covers 7 bases. Germline V lookup: CDR1 MNHGY, CDR2 SAAAGT. The CDR3 has 13 residues. Losses at the gene ends were 8 bases for V and 0 bases for J; bases not matched to a gene: 4. CDR3 residues: CASRTSASYEQYV. CDR3 sequence (DNA): TGTGCCAGCCGCACTAGCGCCTCCTACGAGCAGTACGTC.

On this clonotype itself: Given a much more abundant clone one base away, this may be a read error. The chain joins TRBV7-3 to TRBJ2-7; D not certain. There are 13 residues in the CDR3. Germline V gene lookup returns CDR1 SGHTA and CDR2 FQGTGA. In DNA form, the CDR3 reads TGTGCCAGCAGCTGGGCGAGCTCCTACGTGCAGTACTTC. This encodes CASSWASSYVQYF.